This T cell receptor beta chain was observed in a study of T cell repertoires in cytomegalovirus infection (dated by TCRdb to the late 2010s). With respect to the entire study: Recently identified HLA-C-restricted CMV epitopes, whose presentation resists viral immunomodulation, were targeted by peptide stimulations together with well-studied HLA-B-restricted epitopes. Donor HLA type was relevant to the analysis, because carriage of CMV infection together with the matching HLA type was indicated by public TCR beta signatures.

As regards this clonotype: The antigen it binds to is not known. Base qualities are not at hand, and no much larger clone is one base apart.

Here is what the overall study found, with its caveats: In both this cohort and an independent cohort of 350 or so donors, the cumulative frequency of public TCR beta family members distinguished carriers of CMV infection plus the relevant HLA type. The ex vivo response was dominated by HLA-C-restricted CMV-specific TCR beta clonotypes, and the single most frequent clonotype in two of eight donors was supplied by these HLA-C-restricted clonotypes.

This sample's treatment or condition label indicates: in vitro stimulation with specific CMV peptide epitopes to enrich CMV-specific T cells. From the cysteine up to the phenylalanine, the CDR3 has a length of 13 residues. This entry keeps only the CDR3 DNA: 39 bases, framed from base 1. From a lookup of the germline V gene, CDR1 and CDR2 are SGHVS and FNYEAQ. The V end loses 5 bases and the J end loses 4 bases, and a stretch of 12 bases separates them. TCRdb names Illumina HiSeq 1500 as the instrument used. TCRdb reprocessing: public reads trimmed at Q25 with fastp, clones called with MiXCR, in-frame beta chains kept. CDR3 protein sequences are deduplicated, and each keeps its most common genes and DNA. Present in this sample are some 480,000 distinct CDR3 sequences, roughly a third of which were seen just once. The ten most abundant clones make up 15% to 20% of the sample.

The starting material was cultured PBMCs, obtained from culture after CMV antigen stimulation. This receptor was identified in a human donor in good health (CMV status not recorded). Some clones in this sample may be carry-over from other donors' samples. The V gene is TRBV7-6 and the J gene is TRBJ2-7; the D gene could be either TRBD1 or TRBD2, each agreeing at 6 bases. The nucleotide sequence reads TGTGCCAGCAGCAAGGGGGGCGAGTACGAGCAGTACTTC. Its product reads: CASSKGGEYEQYF. Reference TRBV7-6 and TRBJ2-7 genes cover what lies past the CDR3, so the full variable domain is GAGVSQSPRYKVTKRGQDVALRCDPISGHVSLYWYRQALGQGPEFLTYFNYEAQQDKSGLPNDRFSAERPEGSISTLTIQRTEQRDSAMYRCASSKGGEYEQYFGPGTRLTVT.